Following are 5 T cell receptor beta chains from one sample sequenced in a study of identifying expanded T cells in peripheral blood. TCRdb's copy holds only in-frame clones and misses some; the assay was immunoSEQ multiplex PCR. Here the sample spans approximately 92,000 clones, approximately 84% being singletons. Sequenced sample: blood. The receptor set was obtained from a person aged 18 to 70 in good health.

Here the CDR3 reads CASSRGTGTRRYLSTDTQYF. The DNA for the CDR3 is TGCGCCAGCAGCCGAGGGACCGGGACCCGACGATACCTTAGCACAGATACGCAGTATTTT. This sequence joins TRBV4-1 and TRBJ2-3, with D perhaps TRBD1 or TRBD2 (5 bases each). Trimming removed 4 bases from V and 0 bases from J, with 26 bases in between. The CDR3 loop spans 20 amino acids. Germline CDR1 is MGHRA and CDR2 is YSYEKL.

The chain joins TRBV10-3 to TRBJ2-4; TRBD1 matches 10 bases. Per the germline V gene, CDR1 is ENHRY and CDR2 is SYGVKD. J lost 8 bases, V lost 10 bases, and 2 bases had no gene match. The CDR3 consists of 11 residues. CDR3: CATGTGDIQYF. CDR3 sequence (DNA): TGTGCCACCGGGACAGGGGACATTCAGTACTTC.

The J gene is TRBJ2-3, the V gene TRBV30; D possibly uses TRBD1 or TRBD2 (6 bases each). The V end lost 1 base, the J end lost 2 bases, and 19 bases lay between the germline ends. Germline V gene lookup returns CDR1 GTSNPN and CDR2 SVGIG (reference sequence). The CDR3 has 17 amino acids. CDR3 in DNA: TGTGCCTGGAGTGGGGACTTAAAGGGGGTTCTCACAGATACGCAGTATTTT. This encodes CAWSGDLKGVLTDTQYF.

This chain joins TRBV6-5 and TRBJ1-1, with TRBD1 as a possible D gene (5 bases). V was pared by 2 bases and J by 8 bases, with 9 bases between. Germline V gene data show CDR1 as MNHEY and CDR2 as SVGAGI. The CDR3 runs 12 residues. Written as DNA, the CDR3 is TGTGCCAGCAGTTACACATGGACAGAAGCTTTCTTT. Translation gives CASSYTWTEAFF.

Concerning this clone: The junction and the germline gene differ at one end; a read error may be behind it. V is TRBV5-1 and J is TRBJ1-1; a possible D gene is TRBD1 (5 bases). The germline V gene has CDR1 SGHRS and CDR2 YFSETQ. This CDR3 spans 14 amino acids. In DNA form, the CDR3 reads TGTGCCAGCAGCTTGGCCCAGGGACCGACTGAAGCTTTCTTT. This encodes CASSLAQGPTEAFF.